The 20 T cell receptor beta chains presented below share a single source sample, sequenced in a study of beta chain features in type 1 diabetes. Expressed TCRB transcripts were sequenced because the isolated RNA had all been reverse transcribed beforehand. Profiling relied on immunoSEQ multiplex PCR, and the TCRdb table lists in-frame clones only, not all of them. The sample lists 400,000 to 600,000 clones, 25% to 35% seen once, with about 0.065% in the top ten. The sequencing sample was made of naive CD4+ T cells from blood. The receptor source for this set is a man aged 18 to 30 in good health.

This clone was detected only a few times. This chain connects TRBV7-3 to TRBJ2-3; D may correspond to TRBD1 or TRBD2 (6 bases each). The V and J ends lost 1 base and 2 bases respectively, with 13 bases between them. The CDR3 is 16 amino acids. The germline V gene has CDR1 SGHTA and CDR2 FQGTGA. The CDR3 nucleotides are TGTGCCAGCAGCTTAATTGGGGGGCCCCCCACAGATACGCAGTATTTT. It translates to CASSLIGGPPTDTQYF.

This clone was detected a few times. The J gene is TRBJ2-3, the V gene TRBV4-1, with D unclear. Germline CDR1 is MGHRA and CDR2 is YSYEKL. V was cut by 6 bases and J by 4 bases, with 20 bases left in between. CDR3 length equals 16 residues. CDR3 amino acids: CASRKRSLESSDTQYF. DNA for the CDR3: TGCGCCAGCAGGAAGAGAAGTCTTGAGTCTTCAGATACGCAGTATTTT.

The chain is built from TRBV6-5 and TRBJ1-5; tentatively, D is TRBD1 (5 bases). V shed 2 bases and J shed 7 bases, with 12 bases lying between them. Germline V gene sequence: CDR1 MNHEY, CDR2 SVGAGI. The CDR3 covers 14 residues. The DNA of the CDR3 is TGTGCCAGCAGTTACAGCAGGGAAGGACAGCCCCAGCATTTT. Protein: CASSYSREGQPQHF.

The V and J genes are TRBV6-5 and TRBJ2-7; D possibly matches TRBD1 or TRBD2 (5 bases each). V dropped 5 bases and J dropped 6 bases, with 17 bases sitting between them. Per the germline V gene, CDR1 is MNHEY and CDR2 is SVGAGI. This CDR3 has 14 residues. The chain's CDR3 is CASSPGTGLGEQYF. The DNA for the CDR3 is TGTGCCAGCAGTCCTGGGACGGGCCTCGGCGAGCAGTACTTC.

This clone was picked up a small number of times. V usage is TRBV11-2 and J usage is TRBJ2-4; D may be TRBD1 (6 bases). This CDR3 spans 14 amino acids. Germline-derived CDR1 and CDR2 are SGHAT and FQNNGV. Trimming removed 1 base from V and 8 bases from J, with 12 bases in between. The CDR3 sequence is CASSLVDRRDIQYF. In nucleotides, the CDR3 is TGTGCCAGCAGCTTAGTAGACAGGAGAGACATTCAGTACTTC.

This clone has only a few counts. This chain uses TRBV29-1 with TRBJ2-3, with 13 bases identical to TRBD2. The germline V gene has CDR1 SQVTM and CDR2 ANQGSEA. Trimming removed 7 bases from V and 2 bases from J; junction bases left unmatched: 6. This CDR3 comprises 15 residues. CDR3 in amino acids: CSARTSGGLTDTQYF. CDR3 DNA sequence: TGCAGCGCCCGGACTAGCGGGGGCCTCACAGATACGCAGTATTTT.

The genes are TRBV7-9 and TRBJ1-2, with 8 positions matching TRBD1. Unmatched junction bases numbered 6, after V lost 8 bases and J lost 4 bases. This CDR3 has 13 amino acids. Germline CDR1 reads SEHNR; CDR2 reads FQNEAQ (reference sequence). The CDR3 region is CASAGTGFYGYTF. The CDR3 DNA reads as TGTGCCAGCGCCGGGACAGGATTCTATGGCTACACCTTC.

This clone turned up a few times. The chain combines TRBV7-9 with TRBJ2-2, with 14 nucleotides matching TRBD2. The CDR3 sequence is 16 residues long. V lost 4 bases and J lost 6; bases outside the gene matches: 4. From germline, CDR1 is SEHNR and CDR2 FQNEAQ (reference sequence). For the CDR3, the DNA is TGTGCCAGCAGCTCGGGACTAGCGGGAGTGGCCGGGGAGCTGTTTTTT. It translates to CASSSGLAGVAGELFF.

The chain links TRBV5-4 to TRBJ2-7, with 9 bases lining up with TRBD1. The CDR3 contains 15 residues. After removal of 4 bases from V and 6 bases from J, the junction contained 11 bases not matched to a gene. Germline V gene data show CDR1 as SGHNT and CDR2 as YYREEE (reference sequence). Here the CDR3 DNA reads TGTGCCAGCAGCGCCCTACAGGGGGCGCCCGGCGAGCAGTACTTC. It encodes CASSALQGAPGEQYF.

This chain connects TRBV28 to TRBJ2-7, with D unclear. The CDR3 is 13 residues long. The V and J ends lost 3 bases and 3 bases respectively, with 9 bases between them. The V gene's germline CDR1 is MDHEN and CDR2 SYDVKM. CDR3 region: CASSFVRLYEQYF. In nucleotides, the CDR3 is TGTGCCAGCAGTTTCGTGCGACTCTACGAGCAGTACTTC. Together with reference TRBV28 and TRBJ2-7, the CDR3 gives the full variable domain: DVKVTQSSRYLVKRTGEKVFLECVQDMDHENMFWYRQDPGLGLRLIYFSYDVKMKEKGDIPEGYSVSREKKERFSLILESASTNQTSMYLCASSFVRLYEQYFGPGTRLTVT.

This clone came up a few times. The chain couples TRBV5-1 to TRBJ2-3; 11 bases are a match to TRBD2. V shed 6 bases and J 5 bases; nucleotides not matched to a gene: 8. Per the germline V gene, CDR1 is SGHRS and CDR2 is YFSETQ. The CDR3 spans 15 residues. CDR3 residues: CASTLSGLAGDTQYF. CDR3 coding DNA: TGCGCCAGCACCTTATCCGGACTAGCGGGAGATACGCAGTATTTT.

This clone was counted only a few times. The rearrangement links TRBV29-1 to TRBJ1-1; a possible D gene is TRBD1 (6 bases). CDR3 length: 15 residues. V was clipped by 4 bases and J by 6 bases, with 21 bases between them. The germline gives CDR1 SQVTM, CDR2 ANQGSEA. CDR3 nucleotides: TGCAGCGTTGTTCTGAAGGGGGGCAGGGGTCCTGAAGCTTTCTTT. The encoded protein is CSVVLKGGRGPEAFF.

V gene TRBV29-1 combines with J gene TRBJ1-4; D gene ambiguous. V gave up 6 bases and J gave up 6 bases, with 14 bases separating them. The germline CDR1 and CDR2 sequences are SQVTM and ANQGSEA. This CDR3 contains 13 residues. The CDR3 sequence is CSVAYILDEKLFF. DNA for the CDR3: TGCAGCGTGGCGTATATACTTGATGAAAAACTGTTTTTT.

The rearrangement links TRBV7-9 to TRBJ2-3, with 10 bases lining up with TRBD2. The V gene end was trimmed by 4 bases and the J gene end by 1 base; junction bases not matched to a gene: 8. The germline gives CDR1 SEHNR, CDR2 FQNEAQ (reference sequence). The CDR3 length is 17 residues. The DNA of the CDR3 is TGTGCCAGCAGCTCCTACGGACTAGCGGTTCGCACAGATACGCAGTATTTT. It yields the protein CASSSYGLAVRTDTQYF.

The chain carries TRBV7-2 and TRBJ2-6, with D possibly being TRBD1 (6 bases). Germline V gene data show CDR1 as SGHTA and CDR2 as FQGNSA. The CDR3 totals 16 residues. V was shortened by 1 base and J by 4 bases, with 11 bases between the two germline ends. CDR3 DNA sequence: TGTGCCAGCAGCTTAGTGGGGGCGGCCGGGGCCAACGTCCTGACTTTC. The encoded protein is CASSLVGAAGANVLTF.

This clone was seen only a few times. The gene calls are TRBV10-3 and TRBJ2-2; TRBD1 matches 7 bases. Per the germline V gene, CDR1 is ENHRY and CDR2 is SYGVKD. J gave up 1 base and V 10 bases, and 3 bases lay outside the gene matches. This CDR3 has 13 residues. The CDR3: CASRTGNTGELFF. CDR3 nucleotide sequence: TGTGCCAGCAGGACAGGGAACACCGGGGAGCTGTTTTTT.

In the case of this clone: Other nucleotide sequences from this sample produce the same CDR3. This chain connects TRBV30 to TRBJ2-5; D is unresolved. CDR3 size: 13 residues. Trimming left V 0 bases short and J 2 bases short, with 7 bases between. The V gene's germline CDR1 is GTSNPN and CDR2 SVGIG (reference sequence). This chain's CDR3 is CAWSVLRQETQYF. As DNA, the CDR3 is TGTGCCTGGAGTGTACTCCGTCAAGAGACCCAGTACTTC.

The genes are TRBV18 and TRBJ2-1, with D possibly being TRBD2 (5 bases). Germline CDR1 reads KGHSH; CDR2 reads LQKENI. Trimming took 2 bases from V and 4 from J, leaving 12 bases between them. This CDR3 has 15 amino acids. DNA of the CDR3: TGTGCCAGCTCACCATATCAACGGGATTACAATGAGCAGTTCTTC. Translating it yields CASSPYQRDYNEQFF.

The CDR3 protein is CASSLEAISTDTQYF. The CDR3 bases are TGTGCCAGCAGCTTAGAGGCGATCAGCACAGATACGCAGTATTTT. The chain carries TRBV7-2 and TRBJ2-3; D gene uncertain. Between the trimmed V and J ends, which lost 1 base and 0 bases, there was a span of 8 bases. The V gene's germline CDR1 is SGHTA and CDR2 FQGNSA. This CDR3 region has 15 residues.

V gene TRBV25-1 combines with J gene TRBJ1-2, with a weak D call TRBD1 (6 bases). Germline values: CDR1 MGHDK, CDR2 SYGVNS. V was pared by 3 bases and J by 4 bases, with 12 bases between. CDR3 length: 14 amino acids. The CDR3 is CASSDSGTPYGYTF. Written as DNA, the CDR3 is TGTGCCAGCAGTGACTCCGGGACACCCTATGGCTACACCTTC.